The rows below give T cell receptor beta chains drawn from one sample of a study of blood T cell repertoires in COVID-19. Clones were sequenced by immunoSEQ multiplex PCR, and TCRdb holds only the in-frame ones, with some missing. This table has approximately 220,000 clones, more than 70% appearing once. The sequenced sample consisted of PBMCs or T cells enriched from blood (not recorded which). These receptors were obtained from a woman aged 35 to 49 with acute COVID-19. CDR3s include the opening cysteine and the closing phenylalanine or tryptophan. Each record gives: V gene, D gene, clone size, J gene, CDR3 DNA, CDR3 protein. A D gene is named only where the DNA matches it firmly. Rows may omit the clone size; those that give it use once, few, many or a size class.

>TRBV19|-|-|TRBJ2-1
TGTGCCAGTAGTGATCTCTACCTTCTGGACAATGAGCAGTTCTTC
CASSDLYLLDNEQFF
>TRBV27|-|-|TRBJ1-2
TGTGCCAGCAGCCCAGGCAGGGGCGCGGCTGGCTACACCTTC
CASSPGRGAAGYTF
>TRBV10-3|TRBD1|-|TRBJ1-1
TGTGCCATCAATCAGGGGGTGGAAGCTTTCTTT
CAINQGVEAFF
>TRBV19|TRBD1|-|TRBJ1-5
TGTGCCTCCCACAGGAGGGGACAGCCCACGGATCAGCCCCAGCATTTT
CASHRRGQPTDQPQHF
>TRBV5-6|-|-|TRBJ2-5
TGTGCCAGCAGCAATGCAGGCAGGGGTTTAGGGGAGACCCAGTACTTC
CASSNAGRGLGETQYF
>TRBV24-1|-|once|TRBJ1-3
TGTGCCACCAGTGAAGCAGGGATCTCTGGAAACACCATATATTTT
CATSEAGISGNTIYF
>TRBV7-9|-|-|TRBJ1-2
TGTGCCAGCAGCTTAGATTCTTTCTTGGGCTACACCTTC
CASSLDSFLGYTF
>TRBV11-2|-|-|TRBJ2-3
TGTGCCAGCAGCTTAACGGGGACTGCTACGGATACGCAGTATTTT
CASSLTGTATDTQYF
>TRBV4-3|TRBD1|-|TRBJ2-7
TGCGCCAGCAGCCAAGTCGCAGGGGGCGAGCAGTACTTC
CASSQVAGGEQYF
>TRBV4-3|TRBD1|-|TRBJ2-3
TGCGCCAGCAGCCAAGATAAAGGGGGCGGGCATCCCACAGATACGCAGTATTTT
CASSQDKGGGHPTDTQYF
>TRBV28|-|-|TRBJ1-1
TGTGCCAGCAGTGTTCGACTTTCCGAAGCTTTCTTT
CASSVRLSEAFF
>TRBV7-3|-|-|TRBJ1-1
TGTGCCAGCAGCTTAGGCCCGGGAGGGACTGAAGCTTTCTTT
CASSLGPGGTEAFF
>TRBV11-3|TRBD2|-|TRBJ2-1
TGTGCCAGCAGCACTAGCGGGAGGGCCGATGAGCAGTTCTTC
CASSTSGRADEQFF
>TRBV5-1|TRBD2|-|TRBJ2-1
TGCGCCAGCAGCTTGGAAGGGACTAACGTCTACAATGAGCAGTTCTTC
CASSLEGTNVYNEQFF
>TRBV28|TRBD1|-|TRBJ1-2
TGTGCCAGCAGTTTTAGGGCAGGGGGCGGCTATGGCTACACCTTC
CASSFRAGGGYGYTF
>TRBV28|-|once|TRBJ1-5
TGTGCCAGCTCTCTAGGAAGAAATCAGCCCCAGCATTTT
CASSLGRNQPQHF
>TRBV9|-|-|TRBJ2-2
TGTGCCAGCAGCGTAGCCCCGACAGGGAGGACTCGGACCGGGGAGCTGTTTTTT
CASSVAPTGRTRTGELFF
>TRBV9|-|-|TRBJ1-1
TGTGCCAGCAGCGTAGGCTACAGGGAAAACACTGAAGCTTTCTTT
CASSVGYRENTEAFF
>TRBV27|TRBD1|-|TRBJ1-1
TGTGCCAGCAGTACACGAACGGGACAGGGGAGCACTGAAGCTTTCTTT
CASSTRTGQGSTEAFF
>TRBV19|TRBD1|few|TRBJ1-1
TGTGCCAGTAGAGACAGGGGAAATAGGGGGAACACTGAAGCTTTCTTT
CASRDRGNRGNTEAFF
>TRBV27|TRBD1|once|TRBJ1-5
TGTGCCAGCAGTTTATCAGGGGGCGGCAATCAGCCCCAGCATTTT
CASSLSGGGNQPQHF
>TRBV16|TRBD1|-|TRBJ1-6
TGTGCCAGCAGCCAATCGGGACAGGGGAGTTCACCCCTCCACTTT
CASSQSGQGSSPLHF
>TRBV3-1/TRBV3-2|TRBD2|few|TRBJ2-1
TGTGCCAGCAGTAGACTAGCGGGAGTCTACAATGAGCAGTTCTTC
CASSRLAGVYNEQFF
>TRBV7-2|TRBD1|-|TRBJ1-1
TGTGCCAGCAGCCCCGCAGGGGGCGCGGGGGACACTGAAGCTTTCTTT
CASSPAGGAGDTEAFF
>TRBV18|-|-|TRBJ1-5
TGTGCCAGCTCACCCAGTCCTCAGGGGAATCAGCCCCAGCATTTT
CASSPSPQGNQPQHF
>TRBV19|-|once|TRBJ1-1
TGTGCCAGTAGGGCAGAGGTGGGCGGGAGCACTGAAGCTTTCTTT
CASRAEVGGSTEAFF
>TRBV28|-|-|TRBJ1-2
TGTGCCAGCAGTGGGGGGGTAACAGGGAGGGCTAACTATGGCTACACCTTC
CASSGGVTGRANYGYTF
>TRBV28|-|few|TRBJ1-1
TGTGCCAGCACAGGTGGGGGGGCGATTGAAGCTTTCTTT
CASTGGGAIEAFF
>TRBV18|TRBD2|-|TRBJ2-2
TGTGCCAGCTCACTCGGACTAGCGGGCACGAACACCGGGGAGCTGTTTTTT
CASSLGLAGTNTGELFF
>TRBV3-1/TRBV3-2|-|-|TRBJ1-2
TGTGCCAGCAGCCAAGATTCGGGGGGCTACACCTTC
CASSQDSGGYTF
>TRBV5-1|-|few|TRBJ1-3
TGCGCCAGCACAGATACCCCCTCTGGAAACACCATATATTTT
CASTDTPSGNTIYF
>TRBV5-1|TRBD2|-|TRBJ2-2
TGCGCCAGCAGGCCCGGGACTAGCGGGGGGGCCAACCCCGGGGAGCTGTTTTTT
CASRPGTSGGANPGELFF
>TRBV5-6|TRBD1|-|TRBJ2-2
TGTGCCAGCAGCTTGACAGGGGCGTCTGGCGGGGAGCTGTTTTTT
CASSLTGASGGELFF
>TRBV28|TRBD1|-|TRBJ2-2
TGTGCCAGCAGTCCCTGGAAAGGGACAGCGAACACCGGGGAGCTGTTTTTT
CASSPWKGTANTGELFF
>TRBV6-5|-|few|TRBJ1-1
TGTGCCAGCAGTTACTCGCGCGGGGGTGAAGCTTTCTTT
CASSYSRGGEAFF
>TRBV11-3|-|-|TRBJ2-3
TGTGCCAGCAGCTACGGACTATCGAGCACAGATACGCAGTATTTT
CASSYGLSSTDTQYF
>TRBV7-8|-|-|TRBJ1-3
TGTGCCAGCAGCGTACGACTGGCCCGCGACACCATATATTTT
CASSVRLARDTIYF
>TRBV5-5|-|once|TRBJ2-7
TGTGCCAGCAGCTTGACTTCCCAGGGCTACGAGCAGTACTTC
CASSLTSQGYEQYF
>TRBV6-2/TRBV6-3|-|-|TRBJ1-1
TGTGCCAGCAGTTACCCGTCAGAACACACTGAAGCTTTCTTT
CASSYPSEHTEAFF
>TRBV28|-|-|TRBJ1-4
TGTGCCAGCAGTAACCAGGGTTTGTTTTTT
CASSNQGLFF
>TRBV9|TRBD1|-|TRBJ1-4
TGTGCCAGCAGCGCTGGACAGGGCGCAACTAATGAAAAACTGTTTTTT
CASSAGQGATNEKLFF
>TRBV6-5|TRBD2|-|TRBJ2-5
TGTGCCAGCAGTTACTCTCTAGCGGGAGGCCAAGAGACCCAGTACTTC
CASSYSLAGGQETQYF
>TRBV3-1/TRBV3-2|-|-|TRBJ1-2
TGTGCCAGCAGCCAAGATCCGCAGGACGGAGGCTATGGCTACACCTTC
CASSQDPQDGGYGYTF
>TRBV11-2|TRBD1|few|TRBJ2-2
TGTGCCAGCAGCGACCCGACAGGGTTGGGCACCGGGGAGCTGTTTTTT
CASSDPTGLGTGELFF
>TRBV5-1|-|-|TRBJ1-5
TGCGCCAGCAGCCCCGGAGCGGGGGGCTATCAGCCCCAGCATTTT
CASSPGAGGYQPQHF
>TRBV3-1/TRBV3-2|TRBD2|-|TRBJ2-5
TGTGCCAGCAGCCCGAGCCGGGGGGGCCGGGAGACCCAGTACTTC
CASSPSRGGRETQYF
>TRBV30|-|once|TRBJ1-1
TGTGCCGCCGCTCGGGGTTCGGGTAATGGTGTTAAGACTGAAGCTTTCTTT
CAAARGSGNGVKTEAFF
>TRBV29-1|-|few|TRBJ1-4
TGCAGCGTGAGATTGGGAGTTGAGAAACTGTTTTTT
CSVRLGVEKLFF
>TRBV10-3|-|-|TRBJ1-2
TGTGCCATCACTCCGCGTCTTGGGGCAGACTATGGCTACACCTTC
CAITPRLGADYGYTF
>TRBV28|TRBD1|-|TRBJ2-5
TGTGCCAGCAGTACCCGACAGGGGCGACAAGAGACCCAGTACTTC
CASSTRQGRQETQYF
>TRBV9|TRBD2|once|TRBJ2-7
TGTGCCAGCAGCTCTAGCGGGAGGGCCGGCATCGAGCAGTACTTC
CASSSSGRAGIEQYF
>TRBV4-2|TRBD1|-|TRBJ2-2
TGTGCCAGCAGCCAGAGGGACAGTGGGACCGGGGAGCTGTTTTTT
CASSQRDSGTGELFF